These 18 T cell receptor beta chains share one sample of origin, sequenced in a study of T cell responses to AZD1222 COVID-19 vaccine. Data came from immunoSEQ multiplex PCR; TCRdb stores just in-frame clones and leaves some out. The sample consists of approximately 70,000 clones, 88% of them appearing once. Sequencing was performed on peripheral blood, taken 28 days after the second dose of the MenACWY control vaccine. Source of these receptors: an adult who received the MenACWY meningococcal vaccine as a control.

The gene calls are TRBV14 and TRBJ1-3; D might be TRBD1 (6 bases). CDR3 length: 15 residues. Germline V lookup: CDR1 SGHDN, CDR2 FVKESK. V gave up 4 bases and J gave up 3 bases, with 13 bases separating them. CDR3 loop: CASSLRDNIGNTIYF. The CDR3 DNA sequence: TGTGCCAGCAGCCTCCGGGACAATATTGGAAACACCATATATTTT.

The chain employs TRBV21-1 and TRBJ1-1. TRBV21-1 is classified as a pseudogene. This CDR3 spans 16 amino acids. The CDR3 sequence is CASSKPGPPTNTEAFF. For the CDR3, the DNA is TGTGCCAGCAGCAAGCCGGGTCCTCCAACTAACACTGAAGCTTTCTTT.

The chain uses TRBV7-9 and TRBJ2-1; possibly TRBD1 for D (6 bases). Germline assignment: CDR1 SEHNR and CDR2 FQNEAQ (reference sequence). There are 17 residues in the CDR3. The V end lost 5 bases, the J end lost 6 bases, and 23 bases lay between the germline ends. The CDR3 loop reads CASSEPKLGRGGNEQFF. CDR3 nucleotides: TGTGCCAGCAGCGAACCAAAGCTAGGACGAGGGGGCAATGAGCAGTTCTTC.

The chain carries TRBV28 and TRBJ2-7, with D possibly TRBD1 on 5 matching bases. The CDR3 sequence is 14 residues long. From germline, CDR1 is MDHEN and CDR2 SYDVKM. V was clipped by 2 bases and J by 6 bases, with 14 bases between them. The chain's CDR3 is CASSLNEGVVEQYF. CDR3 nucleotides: TGTGCCAGCAGTTTAAACGAAGGGGTAGTCGAGCAGTACTTC.

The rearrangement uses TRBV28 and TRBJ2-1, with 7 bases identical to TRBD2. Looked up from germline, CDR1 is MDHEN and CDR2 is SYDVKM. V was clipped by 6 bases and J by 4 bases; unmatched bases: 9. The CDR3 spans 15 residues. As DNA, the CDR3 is TGTGCCAGCAGGGACGAGCGGGGTCTTTACAATGAGCAGTTCTTC. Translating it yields CASRDERGLYNEQFF.

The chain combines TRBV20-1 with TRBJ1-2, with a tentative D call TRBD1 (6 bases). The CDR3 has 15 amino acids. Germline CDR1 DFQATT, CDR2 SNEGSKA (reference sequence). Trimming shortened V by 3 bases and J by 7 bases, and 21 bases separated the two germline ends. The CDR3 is CSASRGRGIGGGYTF. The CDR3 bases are TGCAGTGCTAGTAGGGGCAGGGGTATCGGTGGTGGCTACACCTTC.

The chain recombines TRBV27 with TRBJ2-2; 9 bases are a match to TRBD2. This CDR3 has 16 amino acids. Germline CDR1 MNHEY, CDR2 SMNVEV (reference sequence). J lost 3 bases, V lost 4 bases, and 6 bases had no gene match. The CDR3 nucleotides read TGTGCCAGCAGTTACACTAGCGGGCGACACACCGGGGAGCTGTTTTTT. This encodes CASSYTSGRHTGELFF.

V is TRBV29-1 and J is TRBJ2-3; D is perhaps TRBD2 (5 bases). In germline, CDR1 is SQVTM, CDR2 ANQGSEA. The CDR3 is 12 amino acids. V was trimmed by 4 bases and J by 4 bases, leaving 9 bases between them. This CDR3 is CSVGPRADTQYF. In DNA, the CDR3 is TGCAGCGTTGGGCCGCGGGCAGATACGCAGTATTTT.

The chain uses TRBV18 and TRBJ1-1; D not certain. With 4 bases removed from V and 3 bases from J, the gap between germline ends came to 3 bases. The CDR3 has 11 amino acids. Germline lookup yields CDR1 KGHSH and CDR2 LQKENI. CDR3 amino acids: CASSRDTEAFF. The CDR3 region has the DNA TGTGCCAGCTCACGAGACACTGAAGCTTTCTTT.

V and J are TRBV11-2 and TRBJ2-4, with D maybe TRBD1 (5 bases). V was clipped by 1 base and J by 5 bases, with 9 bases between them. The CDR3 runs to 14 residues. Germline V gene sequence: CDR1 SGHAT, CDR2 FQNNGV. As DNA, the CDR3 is TGTGCCAGCAGCTTAGCAGGGTTAGAAAACATTCAGTACTTC. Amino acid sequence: CASSLAGLENIQYF.

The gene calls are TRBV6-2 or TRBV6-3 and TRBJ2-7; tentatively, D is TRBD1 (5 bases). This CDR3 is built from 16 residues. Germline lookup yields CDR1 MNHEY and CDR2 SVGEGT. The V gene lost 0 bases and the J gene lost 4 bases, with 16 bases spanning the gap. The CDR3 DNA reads TGTGCCAGCAGTTACTCTCCAGGGCGCAACATGTACGAGCAGTACTTC. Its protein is CASSYSPGRNMYEQYF.

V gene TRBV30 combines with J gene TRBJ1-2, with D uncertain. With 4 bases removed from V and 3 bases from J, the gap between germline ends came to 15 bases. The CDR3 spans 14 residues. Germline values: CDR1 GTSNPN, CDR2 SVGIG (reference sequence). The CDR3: CAWTQRPADYGYTF. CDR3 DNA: TGTGCCTGGACCCAACGACCCGCAGACTATGGCTACACCTTC.

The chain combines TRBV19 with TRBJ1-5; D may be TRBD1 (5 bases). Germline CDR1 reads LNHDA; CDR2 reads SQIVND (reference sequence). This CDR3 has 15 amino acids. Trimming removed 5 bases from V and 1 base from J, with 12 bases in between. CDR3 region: CASSFSGGSNQPQHF. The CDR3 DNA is TGTGCCAGTAGTTTCTCCGGGGGGAGCAATCAGCCCCAGCATTTT.

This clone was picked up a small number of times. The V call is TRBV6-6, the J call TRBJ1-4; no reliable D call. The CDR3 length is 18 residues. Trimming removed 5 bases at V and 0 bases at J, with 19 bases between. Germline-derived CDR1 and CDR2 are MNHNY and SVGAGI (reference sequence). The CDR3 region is CASSQRLPGIATNEKLFF. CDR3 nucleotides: TGTGCCAGCAGTCAAAGACTCCCTGGCATAGCAACTAATGAAAAACTGTTTTTT.

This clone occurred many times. The CDR3 reads CASSEAGGYNEQFF. CDR3 bases: TGTGCCAGCAGTGAAGCGGGGGGGTACAATGAGCAGTTCTTC. This chain joins TRBV6-1 and TRBJ2-1; TRBD2 matches at 7 bases. CDR1 and CDR2 from the germline V gene are MNHNS and SASEGT. The V and J ends lost 0 bases and 4 bases, in that order; junction bases with no gene match: 0. This CDR3 is 14 amino acids long.

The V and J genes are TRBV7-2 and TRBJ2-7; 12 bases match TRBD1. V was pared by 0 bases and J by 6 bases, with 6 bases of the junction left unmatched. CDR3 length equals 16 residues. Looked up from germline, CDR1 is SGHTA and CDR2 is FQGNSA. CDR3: CASSLATGTGGVEQYF. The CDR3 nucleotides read TGTGCCAGCAGCTTAGCGACCGGGACAGGGGGCGTCGAGCAGTACTTC.

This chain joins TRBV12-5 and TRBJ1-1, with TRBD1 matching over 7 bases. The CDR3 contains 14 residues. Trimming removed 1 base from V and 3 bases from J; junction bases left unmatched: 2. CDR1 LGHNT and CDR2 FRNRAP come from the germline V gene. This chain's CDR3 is CASGLGQGDTEAFF. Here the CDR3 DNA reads TGTGCTAGTGGTTTGGGGCAGGGGGACACTGAAGCTTTCTTT. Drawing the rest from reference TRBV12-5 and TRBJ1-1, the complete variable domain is DARVTQTPRHKVTEMGQEVTMRCQPILGHNTVFWYRQTMMQGLELLAYFRNRAPLDDSGMPKDRFSAEMPDATLATLKIQPSEPRDSAVYFCASGLGQGDTEAFFGQGTRLTVV.

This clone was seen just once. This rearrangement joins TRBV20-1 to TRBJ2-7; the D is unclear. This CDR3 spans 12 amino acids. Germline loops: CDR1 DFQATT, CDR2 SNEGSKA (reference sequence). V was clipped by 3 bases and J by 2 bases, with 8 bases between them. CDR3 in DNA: TGCAGTGCTAGTGCCTCCGCCTACGAGCAGTACTTC. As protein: CSASASAYEQYF.